These 26 T cell receptor beta chains were sequenced from one sample in a study of T cells after yellow fever vaccination. TCRdb re-called the 5' RACE reads with MiXCR, one entry per CDR3 protein. In the table there are 300,000 to 450,000 distinct CDR3 sequences, 6.2% of which are singletons. The sequences come from PBMCs, collected 5 days after the yellow fever booster vaccination. The receptors shown here come from a man aged 25-40 years who received the YFV17D yellow fever vaccine.

This clonotype was detected a few times. This chain joins TRBV7-2 and TRBJ2-3; possible D gene TRBD2, 5 bases. The germline V and J ends were trimmed by 1 base and 4 bases, with 18 bases remaining between them. Per the germline V gene, CDR1 is SGHTA and CDR2 is FQGNSA. This CDR3 contains 17 residues. Here the CDR3 DNA reads TGTGCCAGCAGCTTAGTGAGGGCTATCCAACTTCCAGATACGCAGTATTTT. This codes for CASSLVRAIQLPDTQYF.

V gene TRBV7-9 combines with J gene TRBJ1-2; tentatively, D is TRBD1 (6 bases). Germline values: CDR1 SEHNR, CDR2 FQNEAQ (reference sequence). This CDR3 has 14 amino acids. The germline V and J ends were trimmed by 5 bases and 8 bases, with 18 bases remaining between them. CDR3 region: CASSTPGQSSGYTF. The CDR3 DNA reads as TGTGCCAGCAGCACCCCCGGACAGTCGAGCGGCTACACCTTC.

In this sample, this clonotype turned up many times. This sequence joins TRBV9 and TRBJ1-1; D gene unclear. Looked up from germline, CDR1 is SGDLS and CDR2 is YYNGEE. CDR3 length equals 13 residues. V lost 2 bases and J lost 0, with 5 bases in between. The CDR3 nucleotides are TGTGCCAGCAGCGTTAACGTGAACACTGAAGCTTTCTTT. It encodes CASSVNVNTEAFF.

This clonotype was detected ten times or more. J is TRBJ2-3 and V is TRBV4-3; 8 bases fit TRBD1. The CDR3 loop spans 15 amino acids. Germline CDR1 is LGHNA and CDR2 is YSLEER. Trimming removed 0 bases from V and 4 bases from J; junction bases left unmatched: 3. In DNA form, the CDR3 reads TGCGCCAGCAGCCAAGACGGACAGGGCCCAGATACGCAGTATTTT. Its translation is CASSQDGQGPDTQYF.

The chain carries TRBV12-3 or TRBV12-4 and TRBJ1-4; 10 bases match TRBD1. The J segment lost 6 bases and the V segment lost 6 bases, leaving 7 bases of the junction unmatched. This CDR3 comprises 15 residues. CDR3 in amino acids: CASSRTGTGDEKLFF. The CDR3 DNA follows: TGTGCCAGCAGCCGAACCGGGACAGGGGATGAAAAACTGTTTTTT.

This clonotype occurred many times. This sequence joins TRBV7-2 and TRBJ2-5, with D unresolved. This CDR3 has 12 amino acids. Germline V gene data show CDR1 as SGHTA and CDR2 as FQGNSA. The germline V and J ends were trimmed by 2 bases and 4 bases, with 5 bases remaining between them. The CDR3 DNA follows: TGTGCCAGCAGCTTATTGCTAGAGACCCAGTACTTC. Its protein product is CASSLLLETQYF. The variable domain in full, with the rest retrieved from reference TRBV7-2 and TRBJ2-5, is GAGVSQSPSNKVTEKGKDVELRCDPISGHTALYWYRQSLGQGLEFLIYFQGNSAPDKSGLPSDRFSAERTGGSVSTLTIQRTQQEDSAVYLCASSLLLETQYFGPGTRLLVL.

This clonotype was recorded a few times. The chain couples TRBV20-1 to TRBJ1-4; no clear D gene. The CDR3 runs to 14 residues. Germline V gives CDR1 DFQATT, CDR2 SNEGSKA (reference sequence). Trimming stripped 5 bases from V and 8 bases from J, with 18 bases between. The CDR3 DNA follows: TGCAGTGCTCCCACCGAGAATATCAAGGAAAAACTGTTTTTT. This codes for CSAPTENIKEKLFF.

The rearrangement joins TRBV20-1 to TRBJ2-1; D gene unclear. CDR1 DFQATT and CDR2 SNEGSKA come from the germline V gene (reference sequence). This CDR3 has 12 residues. The V end was cut by 1 base, the J end by 13 bases, with 14 bases between. The CDR3 region has the DNA TGCAGTGCTAGAGGGACGGCTCGGCCCCAGTTCTTC. Protein: CSARGTARPQFF.

This clonotype turned up a few times. The chain couples TRBV12-3 or TRBV12-4 to TRBJ2-3; tentative D call: TRBD2 (7 bases). The CDR3 length is 15 residues. Deletions cut 3 bases from V and 5 bases from J, with 15 bases between. CDR3 amino acids: CASSLSYREGDTQYF. CDR3 in DNA: TGTGCCAGCAGTTTGAGTTACAGGGAGGGAGATACGCAGTATTTT.

This chain uses TRBV24-1 with TRBJ2-1; 11 bases map to TRBD1. Germline V gene data show CDR1 as KGHDR and CDR2 as SFDVKD. V shed 3 bases and J 6 bases; nucleotides not matched to a gene: 6. The CDR3 is 16 amino acids. CDR3 in DNA: TGTGCCACCAGTGATCCCGGGACAGGGGGGGGCAATGAGCAGTTCTTC. Its translation: CATSDPGTGGGNEQFF.

This clonotype was observed a handful of times. This chain's CDR3 is CASSLGREAFF. CDR3 in DNA: TGCGCCAGCAGCTTGGGCAGGGAAGCTTTCTTT. The chain recombines TRBV5-1 with TRBJ1-1; D unresolved. Trimming removed 0 bases at V and 8 bases at J, with 5 bases between. The CDR3 length is 11 residues. Germline V gene lookup returns CDR1 SGHRS and CDR2 YFSETQ.

This clonotype was detected a few times. The chain carries TRBV7-2 and TRBJ2-5; D may be TRBD2 (6 bases). V gave up 3 bases and J gave up 7 bases, with 12 bases separating them. This CDR3 has 13 residues. The germline gives CDR1 SGHTA, CDR2 FQGNSA. CDR3 in DNA: TGTGCCAGCAGCTTTCTGTCCGGGGGGACCCAGTACTTC. It translates to CASSFLSGGTQYF. The whole variable domain, filled in from reference TRBV7-2 and TRBJ2-5, reads GAGVSQSPSNKVTEKGKDVELRCDPISGHTALYWYRQSLGQGLEFLIYFQGNSAPDKSGLPSDRFSAERTGGSVSTLTIQRTQQEDSAVYLCASSFLSGGTQYFGPGTRLLVL.

This clonotype has ten or more counts. The chain recombines TRBV29-1 with TRBJ2-5, with TRBD2 as a possible D gene (6 bases). This CDR3 is 12 amino acids long. V was pared by 6 bases and J by 3 bases, with 11 bases between. Germline values: CDR1 SQVTM, CDR2 ANQGSEA. The chain's CDR3 is CSVLGLEETQYF. The DNA of the CDR3 is TGCAGCGTCCTGGGACTTGAAGAGACCCAGTACTTC.

This clonotype has more than one count but fewer than ten. The chain combines TRBV12-3 or TRBV12-4 with TRBJ2-7, with 10 positions matching TRBD2. The CDR3 totals 19 residues. With V trimmed by 5 bases and J by 3 bases, 19 bases remained unmatched. CDR3 sequence reads: CASSTNSWTDSGRIYEQYF. CDR3 coding DNA: TGTGCCAGCAGTACCAATAGTTGGACAGATAGCGGGAGGATCTACGAGCAGTACTTC.

The table lists this clonotype with many counts. This chain links TRBV12-3 or TRBV12-4 with TRBJ2-3; D is undetermined. This CDR3 has 15 residues. V gave up 2 bases and J gave up 0 bases, with 9 bases separating them. The CDR3 DNA reads TGTGCCAGCAGTTTAAGGACCGTTAGCACAGATACGCAGTATTTT. Protein sequence: CASSLRTVSTDTQYF.

The chain joins TRBV10-2 to TRBJ2-7; 8 bases line up with TRBD2. The CDR3 loop spans 14 amino acids. J gave up 7 bases and V 7 bases, and 12 bases lay outside the gene matches. The germline gives CDR1 WSHSY, CDR2 SAAADI. CDR3 protein: CASTLGGGRFEQYF. The CDR3 region has the DNA TGCGCCAGCACCCTGGGGGGCGGGAGGTTTGAGCAGTACTTC.

A few counts support this clonotype. CDR3 nucleotides: TGTGCCAGCAGCCCTCAGGGGAAGGCCAACCAGCAGTACTTC. It specifies CASSPQGKANQQYF. The rearrangement joins TRBV11-3 to TRBJ2-7, with D maybe TRBD1 (6 bases). V was clipped by 5 bases and J by 8 bases, with 19 bases between them. This CDR3 contains 14 residues. Germline V gives CDR1 SGHNT, CDR2 YENEEA. Drawing the rest from reference TRBV11-3 and TRBJ2-7, the complete variable domain is EAGVVQSPRYKIIEKKQPVAFWCNPISGHNTLYWYLQNLGQGPELLIRYENEEAVDDSQLPKDRFSAERLKGVDSTLKIQPAELGDSAVYLCASSPQGKANQQYFGPGTRLTVT.

This clonotype appeared many times. The V call is TRBV5-1, the J call TRBJ2-7, with 7 bases that match TRBD2. V was clipped by 3 bases and J by 0 bases; unmatched bases: 6. This CDR3 is built from 15 residues. From germline, CDR1 is SGHRS and CDR2 YFSETQ. The CDR3 nucleotides are TGCGCCAGCAGCTCCGGGCGGGAGTACTCCTACGAGCAGTACTTC. Translated: CASSSGREYSYEQYF.

This clonotype has at least ten counts. This sequence joins TRBV27 and TRBJ2-7; 10 bases match TRBD2. The germline V gene has CDR1 MNHEY and CDR2 SMNVEV (reference sequence). The CDR3 consists of 15 residues. J gave up 4 bases and V 1 base, and 4 bases lay outside the gene matches. CDR3 residues: CASSLFAGLAYEQYF. The CDR3 DNA reads TGTGCCAGCAGTTTATTTGCGGGACTAGCGTACGAGCAGTACTTC.

This clonotype was seen ten or more times. The DNA for the CDR3 is TGTGCCAGCAGCGTCGAGGGAAGCGGCTCCTACAATGAGCAGTTCTTC. Translated, it gives CASSVEGSGSYNEQFF. The rearrangement links TRBV9 to TRBJ2-1; maybe TRBD2 (5 bases). The germline V gene encodes CDR1 SGDLS and CDR2 YYNGEE. Trimming took 2 bases from V and 0 from J, leaving 12 bases between them. The CDR3 has 16 amino acids.

The rearrangement links TRBV28 to TRBJ2-3, with 7 bases fitting TRBD1. The CDR3 sequence is 16 residues long. After removal of 6 bases from V and 4 bases from J, the junction contained 13 bases not matched to a gene. Germline V lookup: CDR1 MDHEN, CDR2 SYDVKM. The CDR3 loop reads CASRDVGQGVSDTQYF. CDR3 nucleotides: TGTGCCAGCAGGGACGTGGGGCAGGGGGTATCAGATACGCAGTATTTT. The full variable domain, its missing parts supplied by reference TRBV28 and TRBJ2-3, is DVKVTQSSRYLVKRTGEKVFLECVQDMDHENMFWYRQDPGLGLRLIYFSYDVKMKEKGDIPEGYSVSREKKERFSLILESASTNQTSMYLCASRDVGQGVSDTQYFGPGTRLTVL.

The V and J genes are TRBV18 and TRBJ1-5, with TRBD1 matching 10 bases. The CDR3 is 15 amino acids. Germline loops: CDR1 KGHSH, CDR2 LQKENI. J was trimmed by 11 bases and V by 4 bases; bases with no gene match: 11. The chain's CDR3 is CASSRTDRGTRSQHF. The CDR3 DNA sequence: TGTGCCAGCTCACGAACGGACAGGGGGACCAGGTCCCAGCATTTT.

Comments on this clonotype: The germline gene is not matched at one end of the junction; a read error may be the cause. The CDR3 here is CASSFALDNEQFF. CDR3 in DNA: TGTGCTAGCAGCTTTGCACTTGACAATGAGCAGTTCTTC. The rearrangement links TRBV7-7 to TRBJ2-1; no reliable D call. The length of the CDR3 is 13 residues. CDR1 is SSHAT, CDR2 FNYEAQ, per germline (reference sequence).

The sample holds a few counts of this clonotype. This chain links TRBV11-2 with TRBJ2-7, with D possibly being TRBD1 (5 bases). Trimming took 1 base from V and 3 from J, leaving 13 bases between them. CDR1 SGHAT and CDR2 FQNNGV come from the germline V gene. The CDR3 runs 15 residues. Written as DNA, the CDR3 is TGTGCCAGCAGCTTAGGGGGCGGACCTATCTACGAGCAGTACTTC. It specifies CASSLGGGPIYEQYF.

In regard to this clonotype: Just one base apart from a much larger clone, this may be a read error. V and J are TRBV6-1 and TRBJ2-7; 10 bases fit TRBD2. CDR3 size: 13 residues. J was trimmed by 5 bases and V by 5 bases; bases with no gene match: 3. CDR1 is MNHNS and CDR2 is SASEGT in the germline V gene. Written as DNA, the CDR3 is TGTGCCAGCAGTCTAGCGGGGGCCCACGAGCAGTACTTC. It translates to CASSLAGAHEQYF.

This clonotype was picked up many times. This chain joins TRBV29-1 and TRBJ2-7; no definite D call. This CDR3 has 11 amino acids. Germline-derived CDR1 and CDR2 are SQVTM and ANQGSEA. Trimming removed 4 bases from V and 2 bases from J, with 6 bases in between. The CDR3: CSVAGAYEQYF. The CDR3, as DNA: TGCAGCGTTGCCGGCGCCTACGAGCAGTACTTC.